Many counts were recorded for the clone carrying this T cell receptor beta chain. Total RNA was isolated from unfractionated whole blood. V shed 3 bases and J shed 1 base, with 9 bases lying between them. This CDR3 contains 13 residues. Germline V gene lookup returns CDR1 DFQATT and CDR2 SNEGSKA (reference sequence). The sample is drawn from a study of human T cells and chemical hapten exposure. At the level of the study: Small differences in pooled library volume mainly drove the variation in TCR yields per sample.

Single cDNA molecules in the library carried unique molecular identifiers attached during preparation. TCRdb itself ran the 5' RACE reads through MiXCR, one entry per CDR3 protein. The sample has 110,000 or so distinct CDR3 sequences; approximately 20% are singletons. The sequence derives from a human donor in good health. V is TRBV20-1 and J is TRBJ1-1, with D unclear. CDR3 DNA sequence: TGCAGTGCTAGCTGGACCGCGAACACTGAAGCTTTCTTT. This codes for CSASWTANTEAFF.